Sequencing of this T cell receptor (beta chain) was carried out in a study of somatic mutations in cytotoxic T cells in rheumatoid arthritis. Worth noting for this clone: Antigen unknown.

Study results and caveats: Between rheumatoid arthritis patients and age-matched healthy controls, CD8+ T-cell clonality showed no significant difference.

Clones were read by immunoSEQ multiplex PCR, and TCRdb kept only the in-frame ones, dropping some. The data contain about 25,000 clones, roughly 80% of them singletons. The length of the CDR3 is 15 residues. CDR1 is SGHVS, CDR2 FNYEAQ, per germline. V gave up 4 bases and J gave up 4 bases, with 16 bases separating them. The V and J genes are TRBV7-6 and TRBJ1-2; D gene unclear. This clonotype originated in a woman aged 18-35 years in good health. The sample consisted of CD8+ T cells sorted from blood. The CDR3 here is CASSSNGDALYGYTF. In nucleotides, the CDR3 is TGTGCCAGCAGCTCGAACGGCGACGCGCTCTATGGCTACACCTTC.